This TCR beta chain was identified in a study of shared clonotypes between healthy human individuals. The germline gives CDR1 MGHDK, CDR2 SYGVNS. Germline trimming cut 6 bases from V and 4 bases from J; bases unmatched to any gene: 13. CDR3 length equals 17 residues. The protocol was immunoSEQ multiplex PCR, while the TCRdb copy is restricted to in-frame clones and leaves out a portion. The sample holds 470,000 or so clones, roughly 80% seen once. The chain couples TRBV25-1 to TRBJ2-1, with TRBD1 matching over 9 bases. The receptor was isolated from a woman between 40 and 55 years old in good health. Some clones in this sample may be carry-over from other donors' samples. Sequencing input: PBMCs. The CDR3 DNA sequence: TGTGCCAGCAGGCCAACACCGGGACAGGGACTGTACAATGAGCAGTTCTTC. Translating it yields CASRPTPGQGLYNEQFF.